These 17 T cell receptor beta chains were all obtained from the same sample, sequenced in a study of blood T cell repertoires in COVID-19. Sequencing used immunoSEQ multiplex PCR; TCRdb keeps in-frame clones, though not all of them. The repertoire holds roughly 150,000 clones, approximately 91% seen once, with approximately 5% in the top ten. Sequencing was performed on peripheral blood. The receptors were sampled from a man aged 18-30 years with COVID-19, enrolled during active disease.

The rearrangement joins TRBV18 to TRBJ2-4; TRBD1 agrees at 9 bases. CDR1 KGHSH and CDR2 LQKENI come from the germline V gene. CDR3 length equals 17 residues. V gave up 2 bases and J gave up 2 bases; unmatched junction bases: 7. The CDR3 reads CASSPNSGTGSKNIQYF. CDR3 coding DNA: TGTGCCAGCTCACCAAACTCCGGGACAGGGTCCAAAAACATTCAGTACTTC.

The count of this clone is one. The rearrangement joins TRBV6-2 or TRBV6-3 to TRBJ1-2; D is undetermined. The CDR3 totals 16 residues. Between the trimmed V and J ends, which lost 0 bases and 0 bases, there was a span of 11 bases. The V gene's germline CDR1 is MNHEY and CDR2 SVGEGT. CDR3 loop: CASSYSRLLANYGYTF. CDR3 DNA: TGTGCCAGCAGTTACTCGCGACTGTTAGCTAACTATGGCTACACCTTC.

This clone was detected only once. This sequence joins TRBV7-2 and TRBJ1-6, with D unresolved. There are 14 residues in the CDR3. The V end was cut by 8 bases, the J end by 0 bases, with 8 bases between. From germline, CDR1 is SGHTA and CDR2 FQGNSA. CDR3 coding DNA: TGTGCCAGCCACGGGAGCTCCTATAATTCACCCCTCCACTTT. Its protein is CASHGSSYNSPLHF.

The chain carries TRBV9 and TRBJ2-1, with a tentative D call TRBD2 (7 bases). This CDR3 has 17 amino acids. V was shortened by 1 base and J by 0 bases, with 14 bases between the two germline ends. Germline CDR1 and CDR2: SGDLS and YYNGEE. For the CDR3, the DNA is TGTGCCAGCAGCGTATGGGGAGGGGGGAGCTCCTACAATGAGCAGTTCTTC. Protein sequence: CASSVWGGGSSYNEQFF. The complete variable domain, with remaining parts taken from reference TRBV9 and TRBJ2-1, reads DSGVTQTPKHLITATGQRVTLRCSPRSGDLSVYWYQQSLDQGLQFLIQYYNGEERAKGNILERFSAQQFPDLHSELNLSSLELGDSALYFCASSVWGGGSSYNEQFFGPGTRLTVL.

The chain couples TRBV11-3 to TRBJ2-1; 10 positions agree with TRBD2. Per the germline V gene, CDR1 is SGHNT and CDR2 is YENEEA. The V segment lost 9 bases and the J segment 7 bases; nucleotides outside the gene matches: 12. The CDR3 consists of 15 residues. CDR3 nucleotide sequence: TGTGCCAGTTCCCGGGGGCCTAGCGGGAGTAATGAGCAGTTCTTC. Amino acids: CASSRGPSGSNEQFF.

The chain is built from TRBV4-1 and TRBJ2-1; D remains unclear. This CDR3 spans 14 amino acids. Trimming cost V 4 bases and J 7 bases, with 14 bases left between them. Germline V gene lookup returns CDR1 MGHRA and CDR2 YSYEKL. This chain's CDR3 is CASSPFQVWNEQFF. DNA for the CDR3: TGCGCCAGCAGCCCTTTCCAGGTTTGGAATGAGCAGTTCTTC.

This chain links TRBV19 with TRBJ2-6, with TRBD1 matching over 12 bases. Per the germline V gene, CDR1 is LNHDA and CDR2 is SQIVND (reference sequence). The CDR3 spans 16 residues. V was pared by 7 bases and J by 1 base, with 2 bases of the junction left unmatched. The CDR3 DNA reads as TGTGCCAGTACGGGACAGGGGGCTTCTGGGGCCAACGTCCTGACTTTC. It codes for CASTGQGASGANVLTF.

The chain links TRBV27 to TRBJ1-5, with D possibly matching TRBD1 (6 bases). Trimming removed 3 bases from V and 1 base from J, with 13 bases in between. This CDR3 spans 16 amino acids. From germline, CDR1 is MNHEY and CDR2 SMNVEV (reference sequence). CDR3: CASSLNRGGSNQPQHF. CDR3 DNA sequence: TGTGCCAGCAGTTTGAACCGAGGGGGAAGCAATCAGCCCCAGCATTTT.

V gene TRBV9 combines with J gene TRBJ2-5, with TRBD1 matching over 8 bases. The germline V gene has CDR1 SGDLS and CDR2 YYNGEE. The V segment lost 3 bases and the J segment 1 base; nucleotides outside the gene matches: 11. This CDR3 has 17 residues. CDR3: CASSGNPAGTGQETQYF. DNA for the CDR3: TGTGCCAGCAGCGGTAACCCCGCGGGGACAGGCCAAGAGACCCAGTACTTC. Looking up the rest from reference TRBV9 and TRBJ2-5 gives the full variable domain: DSGVTQTPKHLITATGQRVTLRCSPRSGDLSVYWYQQSLDQGLQFLIQYYNGEERAKGNILERFSAQQFPDLHSELNLSSLELGDSALYFCASSGNPAGTGQETQYFGPGTRLLVL.

The V gene is TRBV29-1, the J gene TRBJ1-1, with 9 positions matching TRBD1. Losses at the gene ends were 7 bases for V and 0 bases for J; bases not matched to a gene: 15. The CDR3 extends over 17 amino acids. CDR1 SQVTM and CDR2 ANQGSEA come from the germline V gene. The CDR3 is CSALEPGQGIMNTEAFF. The CDR3 region has the DNA TGCAGCGCTCTAGAACCGGGACAGGGAATTATGAACACTGAAGCTTTCTTT.

This chain uses TRBV21-1 with TRBJ2-7; the table names TRBD2, a call not compared with the DNA. TRBV21-1 has pseudogene status. CDR3 length: 14 residues. The CDR3 loop reads CASSHSGSSDEQYF. CDR3 bases: TGTGCCAGCAGCCATAGCGGGAGTAGCGACGAGCAGTACTTC.

This chain links TRBV9 with TRBJ1-2; D not certain. The V and J ends lost 0 bases and 7 bases respectively, with 10 bases between them. CDR3 length: 13 amino acids. Germline values: CDR1 SGDLS, CDR2 YYNGEE. CDR3 in amino acids: CASSVAGSSGYTF. The CDR3 nucleotides are TGTGCCAGCAGCGTAGCAGGCTCGAGTGGCTACACCTTC.

The chain joins TRBV6-2 or TRBV6-3 to TRBJ2-7; D might be TRBD2 (6 bases). The CDR3 spans 16 residues. V shed 1 base and J shed 0 bases, with 13 bases lying between them. The germline CDR1 and CDR2 sequences are MNHEY and SVGEGT. The CDR3 DNA reads as TGTGCCAGCAGTTACTACGGCGCGGGGCCCTCCTACGAGCAGTACTTC. Amino acids: CASSYYGAGPSYEQYF.

Notes on this clone: The junction differs from germline at one of its ends, possibly a read error. J is TRBJ1-4 and V is TRBV30; a possible D gene is TRBD1 (6 bases). This CDR3 has 15 amino acids. The germline V gene encodes CDR1 GTSNPN and CDR2 SVGIG (reference sequence). The CDR3 DNA reads as TGTGCCTGGAGTGTCGTCAGGGGCAGGGGAGAAAAACTGCTTTTT. Residues: CAWSVVRGRGEKLLF.

The chain carries TRBV2 and TRBJ2-7, with 9 bases aligning to TRBD1. Germline-derived CDR1 and CDR2 are SNHLY and FYNNEI. The CDR3 sequence is 15 residues long. The V and J ends lost 6 bases and 5 bases, in that order; junction bases with no gene match: 11. This CDR3 reads CASRPGGTGYNEQYF. CDR3 nucleotide sequence: TGTGCCAGCAGGCCCGGGGGGACAGGGTACAACGAGCAGTACTTC.

The chain couples TRBV3-1 (or the pseudogene TRBV3-2) to TRBJ2-1, with a possible D match to TRBD1 (5 bases). The CDR3 length is 14 residues. In germline, CDR1 is LGHDT, CDR2 YNNKEL (reference sequence). V was clipped by 0 bases and J by 10 bases, with 13 bases between them. The CDR3 nucleotides read TGTGCCAGCAGCCAAGATGGGGCTCGCCGAGAGCAGTTCTTC. Translation gives CASSQDGARREQFF.

This clone has only a few counts. The chain uses TRBV18 and TRBJ2-7, with a tentative D call TRBD2 (6 bases). Per the germline V gene, CDR1 is KGHSH and CDR2 is LQKENI. Trimming removed 3 bases from V and 2 bases from J, with 11 bases in between. CDR3 length: 14 residues. In DNA form, the CDR3 reads TGTGCCAGCTCACCCGCGGGATTAACCTACGAGCAGTACTTC. It translates to CASSPAGLTYEQYF.